A single sample gave rise to the 18 T cell receptor beta chains below, sequenced in a study of blood T cell repertoires in COVID-19. Here immunoSEQ multiplex PCR was the method, and the copy in TCRdb shows in-frame clones only, minus some. The table shows roughly 45,000 clones, with approximately 87% occurring only once. Sequenced input: peripheral blood. The receptors were sampled from a woman aged 55 to 70 with acute or convalescent COVID-19.

This chain uses TRBV9 with TRBJ1-1, with 12 positions matching TRBD1. Per germline, CDR1 SGDLS and CDR2 YYNGEE. This CDR3 is built from 13 residues. V lost 4 bases and J lost 8; bases outside the gene matches: 3. CDR3 region: CASSSGTGGEAFF. The CDR3 coding sequence is TGTGCCAGCAGCTCTGGGACAGGGGGCGAAGCTTTCTTT.

CDR3 region: CASSQVRPGTGGRNTGELFF. Here the CDR3 DNA reads TGTGCCAGCAGCCAAGTAAGACCCGGGACAGGGGGTCGGAACACCGGGGAGCTGTTTTTT. The V and J genes are TRBV3-1 (or the pseudogene TRBV3-2) and TRBJ2-2, with 11 bases aligning to TRBD1. Germline lookup yields CDR1 LGHDT and CDR2 YNNKEL (reference sequence). This CDR3 comprises 20 residues. With V trimmed by 1 base and J by 1 base, 11 bases remained unmatched.

The gene calls are TRBV21-1 and TRBJ1-2; TRBD1, the table's D call, was not compared with the DNA. TRBV21-1 is described as a pseudogene. This CDR3 spans 15 amino acids. CDR3 nucleotides: TGTGCCAGCAGCATCGGGACAGGGGGTCGCTATGGCTACACCTTC. Its translation is CASSIGTGGRYGYTF.

The rearrangement links TRBV6-1 to TRBJ2-1; possibly TRBD1 for D (5 bases). The CDR3 sequence is 15 residues long. Trimming removed 3 bases at V and 4 bases at J, with 13 bases between. CDR1 and CDR2 from the germline V gene are MNHNS and SASEGT. The CDR3 protein is CASSEQGGPYNEQFF. The CDR3 region has the DNA TGTGCCAGCAGTGAGCAGGGTGGACCTTACAATGAGCAGTTCTTC.

V usage is TRBV6-1 and J usage is TRBJ1-6, with 9 bases lining up with TRBD1. Looked up from germline, CDR1 is MNHNS and CDR2 is SASEGT. The junction had 8 bases not matched to a gene; V was cut back by 4 bases and J by 7 bases. The CDR3 runs to 16 residues. The CDR3 nucleotides are TGTGCCAGCAGTGGAGGCACCGGACAGGGGAATTCACCCCTCCACTTT. Protein: CASSGGTGQGNSPLHF.

This clone was seen once. The V gene is TRBV19, the J gene TRBJ2-1; 8 nucleotides line up with TRBD1. After removal of 6 bases from V and 10 bases from J, the junction contained 8 bases not matched to a gene. The CDR3 consists of 13 residues. The germline V gene encodes CDR1 LNHDA and CDR2 SQIVND (reference sequence). As DNA, the CDR3 is TGTGCCAGTAGAGGGACAGGACGGGGGGAGCAGTTCTTC. It translates to CASRGTGRGEQFF.

The V and J genes are TRBV5-6 and TRBJ1-6, with D maybe TRBD1 (6 bases). Germline loops: CDR1 SGHDT, CDR2 YYEEEE. The CDR3 runs to 16 residues. Deletions cut 0 bases from V and 7 bases from J, with 14 bases between. The CDR3 DNA sequence: TGTGCCAGCAGCTTGGCCCATGGACAGTTGAATTCACCCCTCCACTTT. It specifies CASSLAHGQLNSPLHF.

The chain is built from TRBV11-3 and TRBJ2-3; TRBD2 aligns across 8 bases. The trim removed 4 bases at V and 2 bases at J, leaving 8 bases unmatched. The CDR3 contains 16 residues. The V gene's germline CDR1 is SGHNT and CDR2 YENEEA. This chain's CDR3 is CASSSRGGGLTDTQYF. CDR3 DNA sequence: TGTGCCAGCAGCTCCCGTGGCGGGGGGCTCACAGATACGCAGTATTTT.

A remark on this clone: Within the sample, other DNA sequences also encode this same CDR3. The rearrangement links TRBV5-1 to TRBJ1-3, with 7 bases that match TRBD1. Germline-derived CDR1 and CDR2 are SGHRS and YFSETQ. The V gene end was trimmed by 3 bases and the J gene end by 2 bases; junction bases not matched to a gene: 2. This CDR3 has 14 residues. The CDR3 nucleotides read TGCGCCAGCAGCTCGACAGGGACTGGAAACACCATATATTTT. It encodes CASSSTGTGNTIYF. Together with reference TRBV5-1 and TRBJ1-3, the CDR3 gives the full variable domain: KAGVTQTPRYLIKTRGQQVTLSCSPISGHRSVSWYQQTPGQGLQFLFEYFSETQRNKGNFPGRFSGRQFSNSRSEMNVSTLELGDSALYLCASSSTGTGNTIYFGEGSWLTVV.

The CDR3 sequence: CASSLPSTDEQYF. For the CDR3, the DNA is TGCGCCAGCAGCTTGCCCTCTACTGACGAGCAGTACTTC. This chain uses TRBV5-1 with TRBJ2-7; D gene ambiguous. Trimming shortened V by 1 base and J by 5 bases, and 10 bases separated the two germline ends. The CDR3 sequence is 13 residues long. Germline CDR1 SGHRS, CDR2 YFSETQ.

The rearrangement links TRBV6-2 or TRBV6-3 to TRBJ1-2; perhaps TRBD1 as D (5 bases). The V and J ends lost 4 bases and 7 bases respectively, with 16 bases between them. This CDR3 spans 14 amino acids. CDR1 and CDR2 (germline): MNHEY, SVGEGT. CDR3 DNA: TGTGCCAGCAGTTCCCCCCGACAGAAGGGTGGCTACACCTTC. Translation gives CASSSPRQKGGYTF.

J is TRBJ1-2 and V is TRBV6-5; the D gene is possibly TRBD1 (5 bases). Germline loops: CDR1 MNHEY, CDR2 SVGAGI. Trimming cost V 8 bases and J 8 bases, with 18 bases left between them. This CDR3 spans 13 amino acids. The CDR3 DNA reads TGTGCCAGCCGAGGGGAGGGGTCCCGCGGCTACACCTTC. Protein product: CASRGEGSRGYTF.

The chain carries TRBV13 and TRBJ2-5; 7 nucleotides agree with TRBD2. CDR1 is PRHDT, CDR2 FYEKMQ, per germline (reference sequence). After removal of 5 bases from V and 2 bases from J, the junction contained 11 bases not matched to a gene. This CDR3 spans 16 amino acids. Here the CDR3 DNA reads TGTGCCAGCAGCCTTAGGGCGGTGGGAGGGCAAGAGACCCAGTACTTC. The encoded protein is CASSLRAVGGQETQYF. The full variable domain, with the rest looked up from reference TRBV13 and TRBJ2-5, is AAGVIQSPRHLIKEKRETATLKCYPIPRHDTVYWYQQGPGQDPQFLISFYEKMQSDKGSIPDRFSAQQFSDYHSELNMSSLELGDSALYFCASSLRAVGGQETQYFGPGTRLLVL.

This rearrangement joins TRBV19 to TRBJ2-2; the D is unclear. The CDR3 has 12 residues. V dropped 6 bases and J dropped 6 bases, with 8 bases sitting between them. Germline-derived CDR1 and CDR2 are LNHDA and SQIVND (reference sequence). CDR3 loop: CASSPGSGELFF. The CDR3 region has the DNA TGTGCCAGTAGCCCGGGTTCCGGGGAGCTGTTTTTT.

In its sample, this clone ranks as medium-sized. The chain employs TRBV7-9 and TRBJ2-2; 8 bases agree with TRBD1. Germline-derived CDR1 and CDR2 are SEHNR and FQNEAQ (reference sequence). The CDR3 length is 16 residues. V lost 5 bases and J lost 2; bases outside the gene matches: 7. CDR3 sequence: CASSNRQGINTGELFF. The DNA for the CDR3 is TGTGCCAGCAGCAACCGACAGGGGATAAACACCGGGGAGCTGTTTTTT.

This clone appeared a single time. The V call is TRBV2, the J call TRBJ2-1; 11 bases are shared with TRBD2. This CDR3 has 19 residues. V dropped 8 bases and J dropped 0; count of bases not matched to a gene: 15. Germline V gene data show CDR1 as SNHLY and CDR2 as FYNNEI. CDR3 coding DNA: TGTGCCAGCCAGTACGGACTAGCGGGTGGCCCTAGCTCCTACAATGAGCAGTTCTTC. It is translated as CASQYGLAGGPSSYNEQFF.

The rearrangement joins TRBV5-1 to TRBJ2-1; 10 nucleotides line up with TRBD2. This CDR3 contains 17 residues. Looked up from germline, CDR1 is SGHRS and CDR2 is YFSETQ. Germline trimming cut 4 bases from V and 5 bases from J; bases unmatched to any gene: 12. The DNA for the CDR3 is TGCGCCAGCAGCAGAACCCTTTCTAGCGGGGGCCACAATGAGCAGTTCTTC. Its protein product is CASSRTLSSGGHNEQFF.

This chain uses TRBV14 with TRBJ2-1; D is uncertain. The CDR3 extends over 11 amino acids. Germline CDR1 is SGHDN and CDR2 is FVKESK. Between the trimmed V and J ends, which lost 1 base and 13 bases, there was a span of 8 bases. In nucleotides, the CDR3 is TGTGCCAGCAGCCAAGGGAGCAGCCAGTTCTTC. It codes for CASSQGSSQFF.